The 11 T cell receptor beta chains presented below share a single source sample, sequenced in a study of vaccination effects on CD4 cells after COVID-19 (dated by TCRdb to the early 2020s). Antigens of these TCRs are unknown. In the ViraFEST assay, PBMC were stimulated with viral peptide pools, and antigen-specific CD4+ T cell clonotypes were then identified by expansion using TCR sequencing. After roughly 11 days of culture, CD4+ T cells were isolated with the EasySep CD4+ T cell isolation kit. Healthy vaccine recipients had no prior SARS-CoV-2 infection, confirmed by negative nucleocapsid antibodies before and after vaccination. Library construction relied on the immunoSEQ multiplex PCR assay. The table was pulled from immuneACCESS by TCRdb, which kept in-frame rearrangements only. Such tables lose some clones; where checked, under half of the loss comes from unresolved V genes, and the rest has no known cause. The sample contains tens of thousands of clones, around 70% of them found a single time. In total, the top ten clones hold about 27% of the sample.

The sequenced sample was CD4+ T cells from PBMCs cultured with HCoV-NL63 spike peptides, obtained before COVID-19 vaccination. What this sample's cell subset or site label stands for: HCoV-NL63 spike overlapping peptide pool stimulation. The receptors derive from a human donor who received a COVID-19 vaccine.

For this clone: Compared with germline, one end of the junction differs, possibly owing to a read error. The CDR3 DNA reads as TGTGCCAGCAGTTTGGACAGGGCAAGCACTGAAGCTTTCTTT. Translation gives CASSLDRASTEAFF. The V gene is TRBV5-5, the J gene TRBJ1-1; 8 bases fit TRBD1. Germline-derived CDR1 and CDR2 are SGHKS and YYEKEE (reference sequence). This CDR3 region has 14 residues.

V gene TRBV19 combines with J gene TRBJ2-7, with no clear D. Trimming cost V 4 bases and J 3 bases, with 16 bases left between them. This CDR3 region has 15 residues. Germline CDR1 and CDR2: LNHDA and SQIVND (reference sequence). CDR3 DNA: TGTGCCAGTAGTACCCCCCCCCGGGCGTTCTACGAGCAGTACTTC. Translation: CASSTPPRAFYEQYF.

The chain joins TRBV3-1 (or the pseudogene TRBV3-2) to TRBJ1-1, with unresolved D. Germline CDR1 LGHDT, CDR2 YNNKEL (reference sequence). Trimming removed 4 bases from V and 0 bases from J, with 9 bases in between. The CDR3 is made up of 14 amino acids. The CDR3 loop is CASSPSQMNTEAFF. CDR3 in DNA: TGTGCCAGCAGCCCCTCCCAAATGAACACTGAAGCTTTCTTT.

V gene TRBV11-3 combines with J gene TRBJ1-5; the D gene is possibly TRBD1 (5 bases). The CDR3 spans 15 residues. From germline, CDR1 is SGHNT and CDR2 YENEEA. V lost 2 bases and J lost 11, with 19 bases in between. CDR3 amino acids: CASSLREKGRAAQHF. The CDR3 DNA is TGTGCCAGCAGCTTAAGGGAGAAGGGGAGGGCAGCCCAGCATTTT.

This chain joins TRBV19 and TRBJ1-5, with no clear D. Trimming took 7 bases from V and 0 from J, leaving 10 bases between them. Looked up from germline, CDR1 is LNHDA and CDR2 is SQIVND (reference sequence). The CDR3 spans 14 residues. The CDR3 is CASTGLNSNQPQHF. The CDR3 nucleotides are TGTGCCAGTACCGGACTCAATAGCAATCAGCCCCAGCATTTT.

This sequence joins TRBV25-1 and TRBJ2-3, with 10 bases identical to TRBD2. V gave up 1 base and J gave up 2 bases; unmatched junction bases: 3. The germline V gene has CDR1 MGHDK and CDR2 SYGVNS. This CDR3 is built from 16 residues. The CDR3 DNA reads as TGTGCCAGCAGTGAATCTAGCGGGGGAATCACAGATACGCAGTATTTT. Its translation is CASSESSGGITDTQYF.

This chain connects TRBV10-3 to TRBJ2-7; 8 positions match TRBD1. CDR3 length: 14 residues. V shed 7 bases and J 5 bases; nucleotides not matched to a gene: 10. CDR1 is ENHRY, CDR2 SYGVKD, per germline. CDR3 region: CAITPIGTGHEQYF. The CDR3 coding sequence is TGTGCCATCACCCCTATCGGGACAGGCCACGAGCAGTACTTC.

This clone was counted once. The V gene is TRBV30, the J gene TRBJ1-5; D perhaps matches TRBD1 (5 bases). The germline CDR1 and CDR2 sequences are GTSNPN and SVGIG (reference sequence). V lost 0 bases and J 3 bases, leaving 9 bases between the germline ends. This CDR3 contains 14 residues. In DNA, the CDR3 is TGTGCCTGGAGTGTGGGGACGTACAATCAGCCCCAGCATTTT. Amino acids: CAWSVGTYNQPQHF.

In this sample, this clone turned up once. This chain connects TRBV10-3 to TRBJ1-1; D gene ambiguous. Germline CDR1 and CDR2: ENHRY and SYGVKD. The CDR3 runs to 17 residues. V dropped 6 bases and J dropped 2 bases, with 22 bases sitting between them. CDR3 residues: CAIRKSTGRISNTEAFF. CDR3 DNA sequence: TGTGCCATCAGAAAGAGTACTGGACGGATATCTAACACTGAAGCTTTCTTT.

The chain combines TRBV27 with TRBJ2-3; D not resolved. The CDR3 length is 13 residues. Germline V gives CDR1 MNHEY, CDR2 SMNVEV (reference sequence). Deletions cut 5 bases from V and 11 bases from J, with 17 bases between. Here the CDR3 reads CASSARTVSGQYF. For the CDR3, the DNA is TGTGCCAGCAGTGCCCGGACGGTCTCCGGGCAGTATTTT.

This sequence joins TRBV2 and TRBJ2-3; D gene unclear. Trimming removed 3 bases from V and 0 bases from J, with 13 bases in between. This CDR3 is 16 amino acids long. The germline gives CDR1 SNHLY, CDR2 FYNNEI. Here the CDR3 DNA reads TGTGCCAGCAGTGACCGAGCTTTCCCTAGCACAGATACGCAGTATTTT. As protein: CASSDRAFPSTDTQYF. The variable domain in full, with the rest retrieved from reference TRBV2 and TRBJ2-3, is EPEVTQTPSHQVTQMGQEVILRCVPISNHLYFYWYRQILGQKVEFLVSFYNNEISEKSEIFDDQFSVERPDGSNFTLKIRSTKLEDSAMYFCASSDRAFPSTDTQYFGPGTRLTVL.